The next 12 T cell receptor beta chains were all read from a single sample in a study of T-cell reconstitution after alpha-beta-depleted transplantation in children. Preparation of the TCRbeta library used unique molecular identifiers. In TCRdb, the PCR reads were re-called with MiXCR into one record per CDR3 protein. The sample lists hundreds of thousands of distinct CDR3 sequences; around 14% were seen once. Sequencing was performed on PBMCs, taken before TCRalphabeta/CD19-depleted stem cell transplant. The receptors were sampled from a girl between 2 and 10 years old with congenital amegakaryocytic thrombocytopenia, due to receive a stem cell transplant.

In DNA form, the CDR3 reads TGTGCCAGCAGCGCGAGACTAGCGGGAGAAGCCAAAAACATTCAGTACTTC. Translation gives CASSARLAGEAKNIQYF. This chain links TRBV7-9 with TRBJ2-4; TRBD2 agrees at 12 bases. V trimming: 5 bases; J trimming: 0 bases; junction bases outside the gene matches: 5. CDR3 length equals 17 residues. Per the germline V gene, CDR1 is SEHNR and CDR2 is FQNEAQ (reference sequence).

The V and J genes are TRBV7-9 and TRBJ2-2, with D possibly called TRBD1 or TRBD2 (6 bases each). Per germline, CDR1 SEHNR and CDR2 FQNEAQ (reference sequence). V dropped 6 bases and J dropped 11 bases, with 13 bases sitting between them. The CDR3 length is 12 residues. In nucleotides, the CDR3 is TGTGCCAGCAGAGAATGGGGGGCCGAGCTGTTTTTT. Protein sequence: CASREWGAELFF.

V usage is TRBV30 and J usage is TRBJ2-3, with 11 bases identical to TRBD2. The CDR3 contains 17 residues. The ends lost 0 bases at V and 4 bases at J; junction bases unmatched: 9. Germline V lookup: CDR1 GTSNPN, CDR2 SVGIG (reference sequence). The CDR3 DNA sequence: TGTGCCTGGAGTGTTTGGGTGGTAGCGGGAGGGCCAGATACGCAGTATTTT. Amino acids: CAWSVWVVAGGPDTQYF. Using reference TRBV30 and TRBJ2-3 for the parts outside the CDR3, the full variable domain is SQTIHQWPATLVQPVGSPLSLECTVEGTSNPNLYWYRQAAGRGLQLLFYSVGIGQISSEVPQNLSASRPQDRQFILSSKKLLLSDSGFYLCAWSVWVVAGGPDTQYFGPGTRLTVL.

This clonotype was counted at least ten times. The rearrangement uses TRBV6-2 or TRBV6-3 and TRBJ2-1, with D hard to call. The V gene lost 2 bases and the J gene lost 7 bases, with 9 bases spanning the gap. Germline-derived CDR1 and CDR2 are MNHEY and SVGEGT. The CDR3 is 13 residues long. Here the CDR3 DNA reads TGTGCCAGCAGTTACCTGACCGCAAATGAGCAGTTCTTC. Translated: CASSYLTANEQFF.

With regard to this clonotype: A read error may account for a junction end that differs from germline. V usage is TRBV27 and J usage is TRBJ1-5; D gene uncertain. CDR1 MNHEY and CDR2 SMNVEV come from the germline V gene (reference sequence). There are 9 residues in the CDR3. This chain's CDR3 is CASGLPQHF. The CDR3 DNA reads TGTGCCAGCGGTTTGCCCCAGCATTTT.

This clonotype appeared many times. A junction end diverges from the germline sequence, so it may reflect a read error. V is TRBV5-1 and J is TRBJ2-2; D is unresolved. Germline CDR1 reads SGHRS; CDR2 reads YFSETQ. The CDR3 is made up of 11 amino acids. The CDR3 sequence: CASSLAGELFF. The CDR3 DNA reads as TGTGCCAGCAGTTTGGCCGGGGAGCTGTTTTTT.

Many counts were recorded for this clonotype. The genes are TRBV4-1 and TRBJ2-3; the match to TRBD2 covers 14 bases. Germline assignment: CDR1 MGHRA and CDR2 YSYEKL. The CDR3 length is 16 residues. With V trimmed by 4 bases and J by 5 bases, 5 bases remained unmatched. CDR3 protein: CASSPTSGRALDTQYF. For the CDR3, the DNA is TGCGCCAGCAGCCCGACTAGCGGGAGGGCGTTAGATACGCAGTATTTT.

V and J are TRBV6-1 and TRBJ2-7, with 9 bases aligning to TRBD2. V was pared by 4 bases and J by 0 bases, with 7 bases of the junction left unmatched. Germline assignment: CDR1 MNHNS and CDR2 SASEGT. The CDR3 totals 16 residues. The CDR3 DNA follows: TGTGCCAGCAGTGTAAATCTAGCGGGGACCTCCTACGAGCAGTACTTC. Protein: CASSVNLAGTSYEQYF.

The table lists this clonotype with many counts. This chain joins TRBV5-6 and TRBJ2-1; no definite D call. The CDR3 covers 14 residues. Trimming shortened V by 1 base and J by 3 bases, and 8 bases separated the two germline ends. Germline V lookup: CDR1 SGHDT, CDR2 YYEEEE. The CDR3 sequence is CASSLRFDYNEQFF. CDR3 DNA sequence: TGTGCCAGCAGCTTGCGGTTCGACTACAATGAGCAGTTCTTC.

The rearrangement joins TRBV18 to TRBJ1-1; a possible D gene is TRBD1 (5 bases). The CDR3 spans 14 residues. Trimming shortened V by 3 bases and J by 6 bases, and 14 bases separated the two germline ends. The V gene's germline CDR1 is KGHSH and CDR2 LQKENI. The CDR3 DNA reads TGTGCCAGCTCACCGGCGGGGGGAGGGTCTGAAGCTTTCTTT. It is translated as CASSPAGGGSEAFF.

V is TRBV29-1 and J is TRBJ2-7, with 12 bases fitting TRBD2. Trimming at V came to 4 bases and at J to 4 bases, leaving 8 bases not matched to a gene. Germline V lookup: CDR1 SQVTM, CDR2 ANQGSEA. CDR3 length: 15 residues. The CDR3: CSVGPTSGSRYEQYF. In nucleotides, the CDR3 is TGCAGCGTTGGGCCGACTAGCGGGAGTAGGTACGAGCAGTACTTC.

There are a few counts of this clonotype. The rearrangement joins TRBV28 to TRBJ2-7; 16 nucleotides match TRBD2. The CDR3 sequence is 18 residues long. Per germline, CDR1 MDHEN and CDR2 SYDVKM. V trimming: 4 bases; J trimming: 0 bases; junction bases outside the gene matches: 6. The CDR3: CASSSGGLAGGRSYEQYF. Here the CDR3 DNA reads TGTGCCAGCAGTTCAGGGGGACTAGCGGGAGGGCGCTCCTACGAGCAGTACTTC.